This T cell receptor beta chain is from a study of cytomegalovirus exposure and HLA in healthy donors. The study, taken as a whole, reports: Among TCR sequences, most were rare, though some public TCRs appeared in many donors.

J was trimmed by 10 bases and V by 1 base; bases with no gene match: 14. The germline gives CDR1 GTSNPN, CDR2 SVGIG (reference sequence). This CDR3 spans 15 amino acids. On this clone: Its antigen remains unidentified.

The study ran its PCR with 60 Vbeta and 13 Jbeta primers. Assay: immunoSEQ multiplex PCR; the TCRdb copy retains only in-frame clones and omits some. The sample holds some 190,000 clones, 82% seen once. This receptor was identified in a man aged 35 to 55 in good health and CMV-seronegative. The V call is TRBV30, the J call TRBJ1-1; the match to TRBD1 covers 8 bases. What was sequenced was PBMCs. The CDR3 protein is CAWSARQGFAGRAFF. The CDR3 region has the DNA TGTGCCTGGAGTGCTCGACAGGGGTTCGCCGGTCGAGCTTTCTTT. Supplemented by reference TRBV30 and TRBJ1-1, the full variable domain reads SQTIHQWPATLVQPVGSPLSLECTVEGTSNPNLYWYRQAAGRGLQLLFYSVGIGQISSEVPQNLSASRPQDRQFILSSKKLLLSDSGFYLCAWSARQGFAGRAFFGQGTRLTVV.